Listed below are T cell receptor beta chains from one sample, sequenced in a study of shared clonotypes between healthy human individuals. This table comes from immunoSEQ multiplex PCR, and its TCRdb copy is limited to in-frame clones, with some not included. The data hold about 2.3 million clones, with just over 90% observed a single time. Specimen: naive CD4+ T cells from PBMCs. The receptors here all came from a man aged 18-30 years in good health. Some clones in this sample may be carry-over from other donors' samples. The CDR3 runs from the conserved cysteine through the conserved F or W. A D gene is named only where the DNA matches it firmly. Expanded clones are given a class, and other clones once, few, many or no size at all.

>TRBV7-8|TRBJ2-5|.|.
TGTGCCAGCAGCTCCTGGCGTGTGATAGTAAGGGAGACCCAGTACTTC
CASSSWRVIVRETQYF
>TRBV28|TRBJ1-2|.|.
TGTGCCAGCATGAGGGGCTCCCTGGATGGCTACACCTTC
CASMRGSLDGYTF
>TRBV4-2|TRBJ2-1|TRBD1|once
TGTGCCAGCAGCCAAGGGGACAGGGGCCTGGGGGGTGAGCAGTTCTTC
CASSQGDRGLGGEQFF
>TRBV7-2|TRBJ1-2|TRBD1|.
TGTGCCAGCAGCTTAGTCTACTGGGGACAGGGCCACGGCTACACCTTC
CASSLVYWGQGHGYTF
>TRBV5-6|TRBJ1-2|.|.
TGTGCCAGCAGCCCCAAACCACCTCGCTATGGCTACACCTTC
CASSPKPPRYGYTF
>TRBV6-5|TRBJ2-5|TRBD1|.
TGTGCCAGCAGTAAACCTGGACAGGGGCCCAGGACCCAGTACTTC
CASSKPGQGPRTQYF
>TRBV5-1|TRBJ2-3|TRBD2|.
TGCGCCAGCAGCAGGGGACTAGCGGGAGAACCAGATACGCAGTATTTT
CASSRGLAGEPDTQYF
>TRBV7-9|TRBJ2-5|.|.
TGTGCCAGCAGGGCAATCCAAGAGACCCAGTACTTC
CASRAIQETQYF
>TRBV19|TRBJ1-2|.|.
TGTGCCAGTAGTATTCGCGCAGGGCTTGAAGGCTACACCTTC
CASSIRAGLEGYTF
>TRBV29-1|TRBJ1-1|TRBD1|.
TGCAGCGCCCGGGACAGTTCAAACACTGAAGCTTTCTTT
CSARDSSNTEAFF
>TRBV7-3|TRBJ2-3|.|.
TGTGCCAGCAGCTTGTCGGACCGCGCGGGGGCGCGCGCAGATACGCAGTATTTT
CASSLSDRAGARADTQYF
>TRBV5-1|TRBJ2-5|.|.
TGCGCCAGCAGTGAAGGCGGAGGGAGGAAGACCCAGTACTTC
CASSEGGGRKTQYF
>TRBV6-5|TRBJ2-7|.|.
TGTGCCAGCAGTTACTCGGCCGGCTACGAGCAGTACTTC
CASSYSAGYEQYF
>TRBV10-3|TRBJ2-2|.|.
TGTGCCATCAGTGCCGCTCCCGCGGGGGGGACAGGGGCCACCGGGGAGCTGTTTTTT
CAISAAPAGGTGATGELFF
>TRBV18|TRBJ1-3|.|once
TGTGCCAGCTCACCTTCCGCGAACCTTGCTTCTGGAAACACCATATATTTT
CASSPSANLASGNTIYF
>TRBV28|TRBJ2-7|.|.
TGTGCCAGCAGTTTACCAGCATCCTACGAGCAGTACTTC
CASSLPASYEQYF
>TRBV5-1|TRBJ2-7|.|.
TGCGCCAGCAGCTTGGCCTGGGACGGAGGCCCAATCTCCTACGAGCAGTACTTC
CASSLAWDGGPISYEQYF
>TRBV5-1|TRBJ2-3|.|once
TGCGCCAGCAGCCATCAGGGGCCCTCCACAGATACGCAGTATTTT
CASSHQGPSTDTQYF
>TRBV19|TRBJ1-3|.|.
TGTGCCAGTAGTACTGCAGGTTCCAGCTCTGGAAACACCATATATTTT
CASSTAGSSSGNTIYF
>TRBV5-1|TRBJ2-3|.|.
TGCGCCAGCAGCCCAATAAATACACCGGGACGGAACACAGATACGCAGTATTTT
CASSPINTPGRNTDTQYF
>TRBV27|TRBJ2-7|.|.
TGTGCCAGCAGCCGAGTGCCAGGGGTGGAGCGCGAGCAGTACTTC
CASSRVPGVEREQYF